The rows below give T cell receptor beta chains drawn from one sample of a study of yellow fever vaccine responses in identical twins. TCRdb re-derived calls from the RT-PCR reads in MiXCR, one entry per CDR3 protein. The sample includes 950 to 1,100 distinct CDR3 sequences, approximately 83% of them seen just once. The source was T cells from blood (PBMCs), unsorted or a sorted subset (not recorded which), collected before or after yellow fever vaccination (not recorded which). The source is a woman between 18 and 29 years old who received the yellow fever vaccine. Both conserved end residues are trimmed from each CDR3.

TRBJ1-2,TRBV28,ASSLGTGPKGYT
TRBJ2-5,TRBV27,ASSLAGGYQETQY
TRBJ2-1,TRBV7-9,ASSRPAGTSGNEQF
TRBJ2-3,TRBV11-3,ASSSRFGQGTDTQY
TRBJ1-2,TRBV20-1,SARVTGFGYT
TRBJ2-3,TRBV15,ATSREGRGDTQY
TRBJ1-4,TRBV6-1,ASRTSANEKLF
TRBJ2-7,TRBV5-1,ASSSTTTSGRNEQY
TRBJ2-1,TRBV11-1,ASEGYNEQF
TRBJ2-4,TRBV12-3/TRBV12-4,ASMRTGGIQY
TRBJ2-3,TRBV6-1,ASSVEGTDTQY
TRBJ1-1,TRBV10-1,VSSESMGEAF
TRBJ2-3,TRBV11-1,ASSFGGVTDTQY
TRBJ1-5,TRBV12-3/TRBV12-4,ASSWGDRRQPQH
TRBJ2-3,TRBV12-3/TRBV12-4,ASSFAAGDTQY
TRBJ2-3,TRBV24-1,ATSADTATDTQY
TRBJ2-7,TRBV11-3,ASSLDPGQVEQY
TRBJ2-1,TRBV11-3,ASSSRQGAGEQF
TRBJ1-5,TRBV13,ASSQQESLPQH
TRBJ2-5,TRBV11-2,ASSLETGGREETQY
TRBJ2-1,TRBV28,ASSLSLEQF
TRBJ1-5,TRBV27,ASSLFALNQPQH
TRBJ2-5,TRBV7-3,ASSLSPPLWAGKETQY
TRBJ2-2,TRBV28,ASSLLNTGELF
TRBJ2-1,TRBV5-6,ASSPLEGEQF
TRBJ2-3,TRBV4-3,ASSQDTSGSVLDTQY
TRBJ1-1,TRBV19,ASTPSAGTEAF
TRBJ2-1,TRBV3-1,ASSPSGGPSNEQF
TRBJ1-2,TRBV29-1,SVEDRMSGTGGYT
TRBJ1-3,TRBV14,ASSQQGLSGNTIY
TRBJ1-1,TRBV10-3,VVMDSTGAEAF
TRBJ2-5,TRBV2,ASSEVLGSQETQY
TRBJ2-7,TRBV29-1,SVEGDYEQY
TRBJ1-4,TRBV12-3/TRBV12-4,ASSLPWEKLF
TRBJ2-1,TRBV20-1,SAPGSPSYNEQF
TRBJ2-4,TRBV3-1,ASSQPGKSKNIQY
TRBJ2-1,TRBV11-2,ASSPMGSNEQF
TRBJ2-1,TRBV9,ASSVEVQPSSYNEQF
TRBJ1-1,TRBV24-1,ATYIRQGTDTEAF
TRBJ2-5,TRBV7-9,ASSQGLRAGAETQY
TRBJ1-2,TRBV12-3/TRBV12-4,ASTRTTKRGYT
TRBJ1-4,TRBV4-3,ASSQDRRENEKLF
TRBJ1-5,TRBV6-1,ASNRNSNQPQH
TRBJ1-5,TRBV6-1,ASTSGEGANQPQH
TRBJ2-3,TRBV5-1,ASSLGRSTDTQY
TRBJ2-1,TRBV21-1,ASSNRRTSYNEQF
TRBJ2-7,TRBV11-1,ASSLISYEQY
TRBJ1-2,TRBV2,ASSESWGGYT
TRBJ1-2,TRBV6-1,ASSEQQGAIWTGYGYT
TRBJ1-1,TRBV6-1,ASSEDGNTEAF
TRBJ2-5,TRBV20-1,SAPPDGETQY